Below, 18 T cell receptor beta chains from the same sample are listed, as sequenced in a study of cytomegalovirus exposure and HLA in healthy donors. In the PCR, 60 Vbeta and 13 Jbeta primers were used. Sequencing was performed with immunoSEQ multiplex PCR; in TCRdb, only in-frame clones are kept and a portion is missing. The sample carries approximately 89,000 clones, about 80% recorded once. Source material: PBMCs. The source is a man in his thirties or forties in good health and CMV-seropositive.

The J gene is TRBJ2-7, the V gene TRBV7-2; D not certain. This CDR3 is 13 amino acids long. The germline CDR1 and CDR2 sequences are SGHTA and FQGNSA. Trimming removed 0 bases at V and 3 bases at J, with 6 bases between. This CDR3 reads CASSLARNYEQYF. The CDR3 region has the DNA TGTGCCAGCAGCTTAGCGCGAAACTACGAGCAGTACTTC. The full variable domain, with the rest looked up from reference TRBV7-2 and TRBJ2-7, is GAGVSQSPSNKVTEKGKDVELRCDPISGHTALYWYRQSLGQGLEFLIYFQGNSAPDKSGLPSDRFSAERTGGSVSTLTIQRTQQEDSAVYLCASSLARNYEQYFGPGTRLTVT.

This clone was picked up a small number of times. The CDR3 here is CASSSGTSSYNEQFF. The CDR3 region has the DNA TGTGCCAGCAGTAGTGGGACTAGCTCCTACAATGAGCAGTTCTTC. The genes are TRBV6-4 and TRBJ2-1, with 8 bases that match TRBD2. This CDR3 is 15 amino acids long. In germline, CDR1 is MRHNA, CDR2 SNTAGT. The V and J ends lost 5 bases and 0 bases, in that order; junction bases with no gene match: 3.

The gene calls are TRBV29-1 and TRBJ1-2; 9 bases are a match to TRBD1. Germline V gives CDR1 SQVTM, CDR2 ANQGSEA. The V and J ends lost 4 bases and 7 bases, in that order; junction bases with no gene match: 19. This CDR3 has 17 amino acids. CDR3 region: CSVAPGTGSLRGSGYTF. In DNA form, the CDR3 reads TGCAGCGTTGCACCCGGGACAGGGTCCCTTAGGGGCTCTGGCTACACCTTC.

The chain carries TRBV4-2 and TRBJ2-5; TRBD1 matches 7 bases. TRBJ2-7 matches the DNA end more closely, so the J call is doubtful. Germline V lookup: CDR1 LGHNA, CDR2 YNFKEQ. CDR3 length equals 15 residues. CDR3 DNA: TGTGCCAGCAGCCAGGATGGACAGGAGTTCTACGAGCAGTACTTC. It translates to CASSQDGQEFYEQYF.

The chain has TRBV4-2 and TRBJ2-2; TRBD2 matches 9 bases. Germline CDR1 is LGHNA and CDR2 is YNFKEQ. This CDR3 contains 15 residues. V shed 8 bases, J shed 4 bases, and the junction held 8 bases outside the gene matches. The CDR3 protein is CASQVAGAGTGELFF. The CDR3 DNA sequence: TGTGCCAGCCAAGTAGCGGGGGCAGGCACCGGGGAGCTGTTTTTT.

The rearrangement uses TRBV12-5 and TRBJ2-7, with a tentative D call TRBD1 (5 bases). Deletions cut 0 bases from V and 4 bases from J, with 13 bases between. The length of the CDR3 is 15 residues. From germline, CDR1 is LGHNT and CDR2 FRNRAP. CDR3 in DNA: TGTGCTAGTGGTTTGGTCCCACAGGCTGGGTACGAGCAGTACTTC. Amino acids: CASGLVPQAGYEQYF.

The chain employs TRBV30 and TRBJ2-6; D unclear. The germline V and J ends were trimmed by 0 bases and 13 bases, with 10 bases remaining between them. This CDR3 has 12 residues. CDR1 is GTSNPN, CDR2 SVGIG, per germline (reference sequence). CDR3 bases: TGTGCCTGGAGTGTACTGGGCCGGGTCCTGACTTTC. Its translation: CAWSVLGRVLTF.

A note on this clone: Relative to the germline gene, one junction end is altered; a read error may explain this. This sample also contains other DNA sequences that code for the same CDR3. This rearrangement joins TRBV7-8 to TRBJ2-1, with 7 nucleotides matching TRBD2. The CDR3 runs 15 residues. Per the germline V gene, CDR1 is SGHVS and CDR2 is FQNEAQ. The CDR3 region is CASSLTGGSYNEQFF. The CDR3 region has the DNA TGTGCCAGCAGCTTAACGGGGGGAAGTTACAATGAGCAATTCTTC.

J is TRBJ1-6 and V is TRBV19, with TRBD1 identical over 7 bases. The CDR3 is 16 residues long. J gave up 7 bases and V 3 bases, and 9 bases lay outside the gene matches. Germline loops: CDR1 LNHDA, CDR2 SQIVND (reference sequence). The CDR3 sequence: CASSMVSGTANSPLHF. CDR3 nucleotide sequence: TGTGCCAGTAGTATGGTTTCGGGGACAGCGAATTCACCCCTCCACTTT.

The chain has TRBV5-1 and TRBJ1-2; 7 bases match TRBD1. Germline V lookup: CDR1 SGHRS, CDR2 YFSETQ. There are 12 residues in the CDR3. V shed 5 bases and J 4 bases; nucleotides not matched to a gene: 2. DNA for the CDR3: TGCGCCAGCAGTCGGGACAGCTATGGCTACACCTTC. Translated: CASSRDSYGYTF.

V and J are TRBV7-8 and TRBJ2-6, with TRBD1 as a possible D gene (6 bases). CDR3 length equals 17 residues. V shed 8 bases and J shed 0 bases, with 17 bases lying between them. CDR1 is SGHVS, CDR2 FQNEAQ, per germline. CDR3 sequence: CASSFYRADSGANVLTF. The CDR3 nucleotides read TGTGCCAGCTCTTTTTACAGGGCCGACTCTGGGGCCAACGTCCTGACTTTC.

V gene TRBV6-4 combines with J gene TRBJ2-3, with 8 bases fitting TRBD2. J was trimmed by 1 base and V by 4 bases; bases with no gene match: 1. Per the germline V gene, CDR1 is MRHNA and CDR2 is SNTAGT. The CDR3 covers 14 residues. The chain's CDR3 is CASSARGGTDTQYF. CDR3 DNA: TGTGCCAGCAGTGCGCGGGGGGGCACAGATACGCAGTATTTT.

This clone was seen only a few times. This sequence joins TRBV14 and TRBJ1-1, with D possibly matching TRBD1 (5 bases). The CDR3 contains 14 residues. Germline assignment: CDR1 SGHDN and CDR2 FVKESK. Deletions cut 0 bases from V and 5 bases from J, with 10 bases between. CDR3 protein: CASSQETVRTEAFF. CDR3 DNA: TGTGCCAGCAGCCAAGAGACAGTCCGAACTGAAGCTTTCTTT.

V gene TRBV7-9 combines with J gene TRBJ1-1, with D possibly being TRBD1 (6 bases). Trimming took 1 base from V and 7 from J, leaving 10 bases between them. The CDR3 is 13 amino acids. The germline gives CDR1 SEHNR, CDR2 FQNEAQ (reference sequence). The CDR3 region is CASSLGTVLEAFF. CDR3 nucleotide sequence: TGTGCCAGCAGCTTAGGGACAGTACTTGAAGCTTTCTTT.

The chain has TRBV9 and TRBJ2-7; the match to TRBD2 covers 8 bases. Germline V gene sequence: CDR1 SGDLS, CDR2 YYNGEE. This CDR3 comprises 15 residues. The junction had 8 bases not matched to a gene; V was cut back by 0 bases and J by 6 bases. The CDR3 protein is CASSVGGGPGREQYF. CDR3 in DNA: TGTGCCAGCAGCGTAGGCGGGGGGCCGGGGCGCGAGCAGTACTTC.

The V and J genes are TRBV5-1 and TRBJ2-7; possibly TRBD1 for D (6 bases). Per the germline V gene, CDR1 is SGHRS and CDR2 is YFSETQ. The CDR3 covers 15 residues. Trimming took off 3 bases at V and 7 bases at J, with 20 bases between the two ends. CDR3 nucleotide sequence: TGCGCCAGCAGCTCGGCCTCGTCAGGGGTGGGGGAGCAGTACTTC. Encoded protein: CASSSASSGVGEQYF. Full variable domain (missing parts from reference TRBV5-1 and TRBJ2-7): KAGVTQTPRYLIKTRGQQVTLSCSPISGHRSVSWYQQTPGQGLQFLFEYFSETQRNKGNFPGRFSGRQFSNSRSEMNVSTLELGDSALYLCASSSASSGVGEQYFGPGTRLTVT.

This clone has a handful of counts. CDR3 DNA sequence: TGTGCCAGCACACGTAACACGGGACAAACCTATGGCTACACCTTC. Its translation: CASTRNTGQTYGYTF. The chain recombines TRBV6-1 with TRBJ1-2, with a possible D match to TRBD1 (6 bases). Trimming took 7 bases from V and 4 from J, leaving 19 bases between them. Germline assignment: CDR1 MNHNS and CDR2 SASEGT. This CDR3 is 15 amino acids long.

The genes are TRBV9 and TRBJ2-7, with 7 bases lining up with TRBD2. The length of the CDR3 is 15 residues. Germline V lookup: CDR1 SGDLS, CDR2 YYNGEE. The ends lost 4 bases at V and 4 bases at J; junction bases unmatched: 11. The CDR3 spells CASSSHPQLAYEQYF. CDR3 in DNA: TGTGCCAGCAGCTCCCACCCCCAACTAGCGTACGAGCAGTACTTC.